The 20 T cell receptor beta chains below were found in one sample sequenced in a study of spatial heterogeneity in lung cancer. TCRdb ran MiXCR on the 5' RACE reads and lists one entry per CDR3 protein. The sample includes about 30,000 distinct CDR3 sequences, 7.1% of them seen just once. Time point indicated: sample taken at primary tumor resection. Their antigen targets remain unknown. Findings of the study overall: The number of expanded tumor alpha and beta chains correlated with mutation number.

Sequenced material: lung tumor tissue, taken at surgery. Receptors were obtained from a male donor with early-stage non-small cell lung cancer.

The chain has TRBV20-1 and TRBJ1-1; D possibly corresponds to TRBD1 (5 bases). The CDR3 extends over 14 amino acids. The V gene lost 7 bases and the J gene lost 0 bases, with 15 bases spanning the gap. CDR1 and CDR2 from the germline V gene are DFQATT and SNEGSKA (reference sequence). CDR3 region: CSVVREGMNTEAFF. In DNA form, the CDR3 reads TGCAGTGTTGTCAGGGAGGGGATGAACACTGAAGCTTTCTTT.

This clonotype was detected many times. The rearrangement links TRBV20-1 to TRBJ1-2; TRBD1 is a possible D gene (6 bases). V gave up 5 bases and J gave up 2 bases, with 9 bases separating them. CDR1 is DFQATT, CDR2 SNEGSKA, per germline (reference sequence). The CDR3 sequence is 12 residues long. The CDR3 reads CSAGQRNYGYTF. Written as DNA, the CDR3 is TGCAGTGCTGGACAGAGGAACTATGGCTACACCTTC.

This clonotype was counted a few times. The J gene is TRBJ1-4, the V gene TRBV5-1, with 11 nucleotides matching TRBD1. There are 15 residues in the CDR3. The V segment lost 3 bases and the J segment 7 bases; nucleotides outside the gene matches: 5. Looked up from germline, CDR1 is SGHRS and CDR2 is YFSETQ. In nucleotides, the CDR3 is TGCGCCAGCAGCTCGGCCGGGACAGGGGGTGAAAAACTGTTTTTT. Translating gives CASSSAGTGGEKLFF.

This clonotype has a count of ten or more. The genes are TRBV20-1 and TRBJ1-2; TRBD1 matches 7 bases. This CDR3 comprises 17 residues. The V gene's germline CDR1 is DFQATT and CDR2 SNEGSKA (reference sequence). The junction had 16 bases not matched to a gene; V was cut back by 6 bases and J by 0 bases. The CDR3 region has the DNA TGCAGTGCCGCTGCCACCGGACAGGACCCAGCTAACTATGGCTACACCTTC. This codes for CSAAATGQDPANYGYTF.

The table lists this clonotype with many counts. J is TRBJ1-1 and V is TRBV7-2; 9 bases are a match to TRBD1. Unmatched junction bases numbered 6, after V lost 5 bases and J lost 2 bases. This CDR3 is 15 amino acids long. The germline gives CDR1 SGHTA, CDR2 FQGNSA. CDR3 bases: TGTGCCAGCAGCCCAAGGACAGGGGTAAACACTGAAGCTTTCTTT. Translated: CASSPRTGVNTEAFF.

This clonotype was recorded at least ten times. The gene calls are TRBV5-4 and TRBJ2-1; perhaps D is TRBD1 or TRBD2 (6 bases each). Germline V gene sequence: CDR1 SGHNT, CDR2 YYREEE (reference sequence). V lost 0 bases and J lost 12, with 16 bases in between. This CDR3 is 14 amino acids long. CDR3 region: CASSLEGGQRAQFF. The DNA of the CDR3 is TGTGCCAGCAGCTTGGAGGGGGGCCAGCGTGCGCAGTTCTTC.

This clonotype was detected a few times. This chain uses TRBV11-2 with TRBJ1-2, with 7 bases identical to TRBD1. The CDR3 has 15 amino acids. The ends lost 0 bases at V and 3 bases at J; junction bases unmatched: 4. In germline, CDR1 is SGHAT, CDR2 FQNNGV. Here the CDR3 DNA reads TGTGCCAGCAGCTTAGATCACAGGGGACACTATGGCTACACCTTC. As protein: CASSLDHRGHYGYTF.

The chain joins TRBV5-1 to TRBJ2-7, with D possibly TRBD1 on 6 matching bases. The CDR3 contains 13 residues. CDR1 is SGHRS and CDR2 is YFSETQ in the germline V gene. V lost 3 bases and J 2 bases, leaving 9 bases between the germline ends. The CDR3 is CASSWDKAYEQYF. Written as DNA, the CDR3 is TGCGCCAGCAGCTGGGACAAAGCCTACGAGCAGTACTTC.

This chain uses TRBV10-2 with TRBJ2-3; maybe TRBD1 (6 bases). Germline V gene sequence: CDR1 WSHSY, CDR2 SAAADI. Trimming shortened V by 0 bases and J by 1 base, and 8 bases separated the two germline ends. The CDR3 runs to 15 residues. The CDR3 nucleotides are TGCGCCAGCAGTGAGTCGCGACAGGGCACAGATACGCAGTATTTT. Its protein product is CASSESRQGTDTQYF.

This clonotype was detected many times. The chain combines TRBV20-1 with TRBJ2-3; D is uncertain. The ends were cut back, 1 base at V and 1 base at J, with 9 bases in the middle. CDR1 is DFQATT and CDR2 is SNEGSKA in the germline V gene (reference sequence). There are 14 residues in the CDR3. Here the CDR3 DNA reads TGCAGTGCTAGAGTCCGTTCCCGCACAGATACGCAGTATTTT. Protein: CSARVRSRTDTQYF.

This clonotype has a count of ten or more. The chain employs TRBV19 and TRBJ2-7; D is unclear. The CDR3 sequence is 14 residues long. Between the trimmed V and J ends, which lost 0 bases and 2 bases, there was a span of 8 bases. The germline V gene has CDR1 LNHDA and CDR2 SQIVND (reference sequence). CDR3 DNA: TGTGCCAGTAGTATAGATCCCTACACCTACGAGCAGTACTTC. It translates to CASSIDPYTYEQYF.

This clonotype has a count of ten or more. The genes are TRBV28 and TRBJ2-1, with 10 bases aligning to TRBD2. V was pared by 3 bases and J by 10 bases, with 6 bases of the junction left unmatched. The CDR3 spans 14 residues. Germline V gives CDR1 MDHEN, CDR2 SYDVKM. The CDR3 reads CASSFLGLAVEQFF. Written as DNA, the CDR3 is TGTGCCAGCAGTTTCTTAGGACTAGCGGTAGAGCAGTTCTTC. Supplemented by reference TRBV28 and TRBJ2-1, the full variable domain reads DVKVTQSSRYLVKRTGEKVFLECVQDMDHENMFWYRQDPGLGLRLIYFSYDVKMKEKGDIPEGYSVSREKKERFSLILESASTNQTSMYLCASSFLGLAVEQFFGPGTRLTVL.

There are many counts of this clonotype. The chain employs TRBV6-6 and TRBJ2-7; 7 nucleotides match TRBD1. In germline, CDR1 is MNHNY, CDR2 SVGAGI (reference sequence). Trimming at V came to 2 bases and at J to 4 bases, leaving 11 bases not matched to a gene. The CDR3 is 16 amino acids. The DNA for the CDR3 is TGTGCCAGCAGTTACACCGGGACAGTAAAAAAGTACGAGCAGTACTTC. Protein product: CASSYTGTVKKYEQYF.

V usage is TRBV7-9 and J usage is TRBJ1-6; no reliable D call. This CDR3 is built from 16 residues. The germline V gene encodes CDR1 SEHNR and CDR2 FQNEAQ (reference sequence). V lost 5 bases, J lost 2 bases, and 13 bases lay in between. The CDR3 nucleotides read TGTGCCAGCAGCCCCCTCCGGGGAACCTATAATTCACCCCTCCACTTT. Its protein is CASSPLRGTYNSPLHF.

This clonotype showed up many times. The gene calls are TRBV7-8 and TRBJ2-5; TRBD1 matches at 7 bases. The CDR3 length is 15 residues. CDR1 and CDR2 (germline): SGHVS, FQNEAQ. After removal of 4 bases from V and 2 bases from J, the junction contained 7 bases not matched to a gene. The CDR3 sequence: CASSSGGFGQETQYF. In DNA form, the CDR3 reads TGTGCCAGCAGCTCAGGGGGTTTTGGGCAAGAGACCCAGTACTTC.

This clonotype was recorded a few times. The V gene is TRBV5-5, the J gene TRBJ1-1; D unclear. Germline V gene lookup returns CDR1 SGHKS and CDR2 YYEKEE (reference sequence). The V end lost 2 bases, the J end lost 1 base, and 6 bases lay between the germline ends. The CDR3 loop spans 13 amino acids. DNA for the CDR3: TGTGCCAGCAGCTTTGAGGCGAACACTGAAGCTTTCTTT. This translates into CASSFEANTEAFF.

J is TRBJ2-5 and V is TRBV7-2; D might be TRBD1 or TRBD2, each matching 5 bases. The V and J ends lost 1 base and 9 bases respectively, with 15 bases between them. Per germline, CDR1 SGHTA and CDR2 FQGNSA. The CDR3 is made up of 14 amino acids. This CDR3 is CASSLGRQRGAQYF. The CDR3 DNA sequence: TGTGCCAGCAGCTTAGGTAGACAGCGAGGGGCCCAGTACTTC. The entire variable domain, with the rest obtained from reference TRBV7-2 and TRBJ2-5, is as follows: GAGVSQSPSNKVTEKGKDVELRCDPISGHTALYWYRQSLGQGLEFLIYFQGNSAPDKSGLPSDRFSAERTGGSVSTLTIQRTQQEDSAVYLCASSLGRQRGAQYFGPGTRLLVL.

This clonotype was counted ten times or more. The gene calls are TRBV7-2 and TRBJ2-1; D unclear. CDR1 is SGHTA, CDR2 FQGNSA, per germline. This CDR3 has 13 residues. Between the trimmed V and J ends, which lost 4 bases and 10 bases, there was a span of 14 bases. Written as DNA, the CDR3 is TGTGCCAGCAGCTCTCATAGTATAGGCGAGCAGTTCTTC. This codes for CASSSHSIGEQFF.

This chain connects TRBV7-2 to TRBJ1-1; the match to TRBD1 covers 9 bases. V lost 6 bases, J lost 6 bases, and 14 bases stayed unmatched. CDR1 is SGHTA and CDR2 is FQGNSA in the germline V gene. The CDR3 runs to 16 residues. CDR3 region: CASRGLDRGGGAEAFF. The CDR3, as DNA: TGTGCCAGCAGGGGTTTGGACAGGGGTGGTGGGGCTGAAGCTTTCTTT.

The J gene is TRBJ2-7, the V gene TRBV4-1; perhaps TRBD1 as D (5 bases). This CDR3 has 15 amino acids. V dropped 3 bases and J dropped 2 bases, with 14 bases sitting between them. Germline CDR1 reads MGHRA; CDR2 reads YSYEKL. The CDR3 loop is CASSHPGRVTYEQYF. Written as DNA, the CDR3 is TGCGCCAGCAGCCATCCCGGCAGGGTCACCTACGAGCAGTACTTC.